This TCR beta chain appears in the sequencing data of a study of blood T cell repertoires in COVID-19. Study overall: Italy, Spain and the United States were the sources of the convalescent and acute COVID-19 samples. From T cells, B-cell-depleted T cells, or PBMCs came the material, which was cDNA or gDNA.

The CDR3 runs 15 residues. V lost 5 bases to trimming and J lost 5 bases, with 15 bases between them. Per the germline V gene, CDR1 is SGHVS and CDR2 is FNYEAQ. Original handling: How many nucleated cells were present was estimated from reference gene primer amplification. The assay was immunoSEQ multiplex PCR, and TCRdb's table has in-frame clones only and misses some. D and trimming were read from the DNA, whereas the V and J calls and clone size are those reported in that table. The sample consists of 60,000 to 65,000 clones, approximately 72% of them appearing once. This clone was counted a few times.

What was sequenced was peripheral blood. The receptor was derived from a woman aged 70 to 79 with COVID-19, enrolled during active disease. This sequence joins TRBV7-6 and TRBJ2-2, with D unresolved. DNA of the CDR3: TGTGCCAGCAGCCCCGCGAGGCTGGGTACCGGGGAGCTGTTTTTT. It yields the protein CASSPARLGTGELFF.